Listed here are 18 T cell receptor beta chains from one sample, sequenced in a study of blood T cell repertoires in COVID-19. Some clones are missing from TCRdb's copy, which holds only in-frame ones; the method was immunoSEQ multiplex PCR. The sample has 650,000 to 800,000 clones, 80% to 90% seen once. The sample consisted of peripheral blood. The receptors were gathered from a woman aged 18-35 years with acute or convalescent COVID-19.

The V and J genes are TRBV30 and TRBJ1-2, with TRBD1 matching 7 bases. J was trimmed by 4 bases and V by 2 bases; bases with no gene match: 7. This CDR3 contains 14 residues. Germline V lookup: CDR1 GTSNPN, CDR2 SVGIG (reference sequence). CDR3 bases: TGTGCCTGGAGTAATAAAGGGGGCCTCTATGGCTACACCTTC. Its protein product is CAWSNKGGLYGYTF.

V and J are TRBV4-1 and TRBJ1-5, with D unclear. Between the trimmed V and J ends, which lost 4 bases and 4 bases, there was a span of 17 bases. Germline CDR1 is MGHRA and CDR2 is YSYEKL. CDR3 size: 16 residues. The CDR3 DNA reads TGCGCCAGCAGCCGCAACCGGGGAGGGCTGAATCAGCCCCAGCATTTT. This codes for CASSRNRGGLNQPQHF.

DNA of the CDR3: TGTGCCAGCAGCTTTGGAGCGGCCAAACTGTTTTTT. It is translated as CASSFGAAKLFF. V gene TRBV11-2 combines with J gene TRBJ1-4; D gene ambiguous. The CDR3 length is 12 residues. The V gene lost 3 bases and the J gene lost 11 bases, with 10 bases spanning the gap. Germline V gene data show CDR1 as SGHAT and CDR2 as FQNNGV. The full variable domain, its missing parts supplied by reference TRBV11-2 and TRBJ1-4, is EAGVAQSPRYKIIEKRQSVAFWCNPISGHATLYWYQQILGQGPKLLIQFQNNGVVDDSQLPKDRFSAERLKGVDSTLKIQPAKLEDSAVYLCASSFGAAKLFFGSGTQLSVL.

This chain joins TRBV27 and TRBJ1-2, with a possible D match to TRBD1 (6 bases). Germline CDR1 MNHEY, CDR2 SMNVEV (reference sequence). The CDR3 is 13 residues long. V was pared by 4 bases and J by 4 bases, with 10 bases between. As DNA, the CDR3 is TGTGCCAGCAGTTCGACAGGCGGCTATGGCTACACCTTC. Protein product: CASSSTGGYGYTF.

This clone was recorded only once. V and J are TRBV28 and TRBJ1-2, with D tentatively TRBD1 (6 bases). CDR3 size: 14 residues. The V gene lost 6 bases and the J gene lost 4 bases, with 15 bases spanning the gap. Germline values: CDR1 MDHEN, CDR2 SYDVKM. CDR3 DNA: TGTGCCAGCAGGGGGGCATCCGAGGGCTATGGCTACACCTTC. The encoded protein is CASRGASEGYGYTF.

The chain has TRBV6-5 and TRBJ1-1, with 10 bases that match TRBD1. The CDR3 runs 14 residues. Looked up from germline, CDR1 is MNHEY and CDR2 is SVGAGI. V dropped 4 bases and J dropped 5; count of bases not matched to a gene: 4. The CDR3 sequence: CASSWGQGTTEAFF. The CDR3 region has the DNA TGTGCCAGCAGTTGGGGACAGGGGACGACTGAAGCTTTCTTT.

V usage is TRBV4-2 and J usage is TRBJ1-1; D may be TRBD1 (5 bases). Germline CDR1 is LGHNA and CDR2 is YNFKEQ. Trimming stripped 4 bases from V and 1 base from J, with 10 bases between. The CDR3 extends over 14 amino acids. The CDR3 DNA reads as TGTGCCAGCAGCCCCCTGGGGGGGAACACTGAAGCTTTCTTT. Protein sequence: CASSPLGGNTEAFF.

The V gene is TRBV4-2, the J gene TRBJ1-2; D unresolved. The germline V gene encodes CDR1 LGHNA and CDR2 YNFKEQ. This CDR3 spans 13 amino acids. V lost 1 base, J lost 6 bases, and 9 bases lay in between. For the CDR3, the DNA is TGTGCCAGCAGCCAAGGAGGGAACAATGGCTACACCTTC. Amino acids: CASSQGGNNGYTF.

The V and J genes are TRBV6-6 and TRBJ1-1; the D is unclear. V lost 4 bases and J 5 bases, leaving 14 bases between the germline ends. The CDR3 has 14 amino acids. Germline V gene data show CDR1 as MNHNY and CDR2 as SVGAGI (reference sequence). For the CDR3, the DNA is TGTGCCAGCAGTTTTCTGGGTCCGAGGACTGAAGCTTTCTTT. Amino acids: CASSFLGPRTEAFF.

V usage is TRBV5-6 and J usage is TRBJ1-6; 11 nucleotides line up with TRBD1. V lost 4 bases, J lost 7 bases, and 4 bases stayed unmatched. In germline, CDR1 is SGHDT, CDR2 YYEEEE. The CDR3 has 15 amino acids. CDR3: CASSDRTGGNSPLHF. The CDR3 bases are TGTGCCAGCAGCGATCGGACAGGGGGCAATTCACCCCTCCACTTT.

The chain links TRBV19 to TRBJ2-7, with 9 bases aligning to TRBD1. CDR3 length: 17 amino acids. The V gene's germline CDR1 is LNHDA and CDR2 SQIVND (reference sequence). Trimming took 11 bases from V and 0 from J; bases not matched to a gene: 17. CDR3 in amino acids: CARHGDRDRFDSYEQYF. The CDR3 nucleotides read TGTGCCCGTCATGGGGACAGGGACCGTTTTGACTCCTACGAGCAGTACTTC.

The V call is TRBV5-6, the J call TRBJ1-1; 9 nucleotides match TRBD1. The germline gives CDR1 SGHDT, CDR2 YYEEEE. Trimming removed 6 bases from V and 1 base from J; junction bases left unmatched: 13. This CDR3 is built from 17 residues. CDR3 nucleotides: TGTGCCAGCACCCTCGGGTGGGGGGACAGGGCGAACACTGAAGCTTTCTTT. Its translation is CASTLGWGDRANTEAFF. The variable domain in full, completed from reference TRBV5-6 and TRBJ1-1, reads DAGVTQSPTHLIKTRGQQVTLRCSPKSGHDTVSWYQQALGQGPQFIFQYYEEEERQRGNFPDRFSGHQFPNYSSELNVNALLLGDSALYLCASTLGWGDRANTEAFFGQGTRLTVV.

CDR3 protein: CATSSIGTGTSYTQYF. Here the CDR3 DNA reads TGTGCCACCAGCTCAATCGGGACAGGGACATCATATACGCAGTATTTT. This chain links TRBV24-1 with TRBJ2-3; the match to TRBD1 covers 9 bases. V was pared by 7 bases and J by 7 bases, with 14 bases of the junction left unmatched. The CDR3 sequence is 16 residues long. Germline-derived CDR1 and CDR2 are KGHDR and SFDVKD.

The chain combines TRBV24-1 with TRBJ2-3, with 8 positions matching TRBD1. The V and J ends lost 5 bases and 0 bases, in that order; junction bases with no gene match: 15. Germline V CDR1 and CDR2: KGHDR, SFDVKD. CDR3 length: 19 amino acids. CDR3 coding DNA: TGTGCCACCAGTGGCCCCCGAGACAGGGGACACTCTAGCACAGATACGCAGTATTTT. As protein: CATSGPRDRGHSSTDTQYF.

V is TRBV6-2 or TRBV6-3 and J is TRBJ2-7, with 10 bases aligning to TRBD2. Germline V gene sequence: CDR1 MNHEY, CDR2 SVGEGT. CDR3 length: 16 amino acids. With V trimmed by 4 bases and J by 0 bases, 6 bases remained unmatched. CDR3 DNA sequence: TGTGCCAGCAGTTCCACTAGCGGGGCGAGCTCCTACGAGCAGTACTTC. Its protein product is CASSSTSGASSYEQYF.

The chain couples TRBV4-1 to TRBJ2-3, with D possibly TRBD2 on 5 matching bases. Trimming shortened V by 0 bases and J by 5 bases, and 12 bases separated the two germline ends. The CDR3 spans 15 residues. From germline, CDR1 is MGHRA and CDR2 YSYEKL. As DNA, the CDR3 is TGCGCCAGCAGCCAAGATGACCAGCGGCGAGATACGCAGTATTTT. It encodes CASSQDDQRRDTQYF.

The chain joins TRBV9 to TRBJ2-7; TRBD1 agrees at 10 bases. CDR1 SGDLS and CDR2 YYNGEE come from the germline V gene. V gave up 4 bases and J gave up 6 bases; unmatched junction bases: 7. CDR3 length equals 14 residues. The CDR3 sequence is CASSRQGAMSEQYF. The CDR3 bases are TGTGCCAGCAGCCGACAGGGGGCAATGTCCGAGCAGTACTTC. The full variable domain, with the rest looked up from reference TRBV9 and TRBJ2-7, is DSGVTQTPKHLITATGQRVTLRCSPRSGDLSVYWYQQSLDQGLQFLIQYYNGEERAKGNILERFSAQQFPDLHSELNLSSLELGDSALYFCASSRQGAMSEQYFGPGTRLTVT.

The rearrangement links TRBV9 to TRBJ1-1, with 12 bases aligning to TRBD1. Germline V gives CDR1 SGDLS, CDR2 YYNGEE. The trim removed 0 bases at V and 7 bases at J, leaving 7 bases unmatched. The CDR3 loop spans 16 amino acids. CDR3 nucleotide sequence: TGTGCCAGCAGCGTAGAGGGGACAGGGGGCTTTCTTGAAGCTTTCTTT. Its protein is CASSVEGTGGFLEAFF.